The 18 T cell receptor beta chains presented below share a single source sample, sequenced in a study of CD8 T cells in ankylosing spondylitis. Regarding the study as a whole: The study identified a TCR beta motif of fewer than 10 highly homologous variants that appeared characteristic of ankylosing spondylitis blood.

Their antigens remain unidentified. Using its own MiXCR run on the 5' RACE reads, TCRdb lists one record per CDR3 protein. The sample records about 540,000 distinct CDR3 sequences, about an eighth being singletons. Sequenced sample: blood, either unsorted or a sorted T cell fraction (not recorded which). These receptors were obtained from a male donor with ankylosing spondylitis.

This clonotype was detected only a few times. The chain recombines TRBV7-9 with TRBJ2-1, with 7 positions matching TRBD2. The germline V gene has CDR1 SEHNR and CDR2 FQNEAQ (reference sequence). The CDR3 extends over 15 amino acids. V shed 5 bases, J shed 10 bases, and the junction held 14 bases outside the gene matches. The CDR3 is CASSPRSGGVGEQFF. DNA of the CDR3: TGTGCCAGCAGCCCAAGGTCGGGGGGAGTAGGGGAGCAGTTCTTC. Supplemented by reference TRBV7-9 and TRBJ2-1, the full variable domain reads DTGVSQNPRHKITKRGQNVTFRCDPISEHNRLYWYRQTLGQGPEFLTYFQNEAQLEKSRLLSDRFSAERPKGSFSTLEIQRTEQGDSAMYLCASSPRSGGVGEQFFGPGTRLTVL.

The genes are TRBV29-1 and TRBJ2-7; 7 bases map to TRBD1. V trimming: 6 bases; J trimming: 1 base; junction bases outside the gene matches: 6. This CDR3 has 13 residues. In germline, CDR1 is SQVTM, CDR2 ANQGSEA. This CDR3 reads CSVTPTGSYEQYF. DNA of the CDR3: TGCAGCGTCACCCCGACAGGGTCCTACGAGCAGTACTTC.

This clonotype was seen only a few times. V and J are TRBV12-3 or TRBV12-4 and TRBJ1-1, with D possibly TRBD1 on 5 matching bases. The CDR3 runs to 17 residues. V was shortened by 7 bases and J by 0 bases, with 21 bases between the two germline ends. CDR3 in amino acids: CASNPPRDPELNTEAFF. The DNA for the CDR3 is TGTGCCAGCAATCCCCCCCGGGACCCAGAACTGAACACTGAAGCTTTCTTT.

This clonotype has just a few counts. This chain links TRBV6-2 or TRBV6-3 with TRBJ1-5; the D is unclear. Germline V lookup: CDR1 MNHEY, CDR2 SVGEGT. Trimming removed 4 bases from V and 0 bases from J, with 10 bases in between. The CDR3 extends over 15 amino acids. CDR3: CASSLHQPSNQPQHF. CDR3 bases: TGTGCCAGCAGTTTGCACCAGCCTAGCAATCAGCCCCAGCATTTT.

This clonotype has more than one count but fewer than ten. The V call is TRBV6-1, the J call TRBJ1-1, with a tentative D call TRBD1 (5 bases). This CDR3 contains 13 residues. V lost 0 bases, J lost 14 bases, and 16 bases lay in between. Germline CDR1 is MNHNS and CDR2 is SASEGT. CDR3 bases: TGTGCCAGCAGTGAAGCGGAATTCAGGGAGAGCTTCTTT. Translated: CASSEAEFRESFF.

Many counts were recorded for this clonotype. The chain combines TRBV2 with TRBJ2-2, with D perhaps TRBD1 (5 bases). This CDR3 has 14 residues. Germline V gives CDR1 SNHLY, CDR2 FYNNEI. V dropped 8 bases and J dropped 1 base, with 11 bases sitting between them. The CDR3 DNA reads as TGTGCCAGCCTCCTGGGGCAGAACACCGGGGAGCTGTTTTTT. This translates into CASLLGQNTGELFF.

The chain's CDR3 is CASRLLAGVFQETQYF. The CDR3 DNA reads as TGTGCCAGCAGGTTACTAGCGGGAGTCTTCCAAGAGACCCAGTACTTC. This sequence joins TRBV5-6 and TRBJ2-5, with 11 bases that match TRBD2. There are 16 residues in the CDR3. Per the germline V gene, CDR1 is SGHDT and CDR2 is YYEEEE. V was clipped by 5 bases and J by 1 base; unmatched bases: 7.

The chain combines TRBV11-2 with TRBJ2-3; 10 bases align to TRBD2. The J segment lost 5 bases and the V segment lost 3 bases, leaving 11 bases of the junction unmatched. The CDR3 has 17 amino acids. CDR1 is SGHAT and CDR2 is FQNNGV in the germline V gene. The CDR3 is CASSFPRAGGPGDTQYF. The CDR3, as DNA: TGTGCCAGCAGCTTCCCTCGAGCGGGAGGGCCCGGAGATACGCAGTATTTT.

The chain employs TRBV5-1 and TRBJ2-1, with 9 bases identical to TRBD1. J lost 8 bases, V lost 0 bases, and 3 bases had no gene match. Looked up from germline, CDR1 is SGHRS and CDR2 is YFSETQ. This CDR3 region has 14 residues. CDR3 sequence: CASSLGQGGDEQFF. CDR3 DNA sequence: TGCGCCAGCAGCTTGGGACAGGGGGGCGATGAGCAGTTCTTC.

This clonotype turned up a few times. The chain has TRBV3-1 and TRBJ1-3; D call uncertain. Looked up from germline, CDR1 is LGHDT and CDR2 is YNNKEL (reference sequence). The CDR3 consists of 13 residues. V was trimmed by 4 bases and J by 3 bases, leaving 7 bases between them. Here the CDR3 reads CASSPSLGNTIYF. The DNA of the CDR3 is TGTGCCAGCAGCCCCTCGCTTGGAAACACCATATATTTT.

The chain is built from TRBV11-2 and TRBJ1-5; D might be TRBD1 (6 bases). Germline loops: CDR1 SGHAT, CDR2 FQNNGV. This CDR3 contains 15 residues. V was clipped by 1 base and J by 5 bases, with 12 bases between them. The CDR3 region is CASSLGGQSYQPQHF. Here the CDR3 DNA reads TGTGCCAGCAGCTTAGGAGGACAGAGCTATCAGCCCCAGCATTTT.

In its sample, this clonotype was seen many times. The CDR3 reads CASSQNAGYEQYF. The DNA for the CDR3 is TGTGCCAGCAGCCAAAATGCGGGTTACGAGCAGTACTTC. The V and J genes are TRBV4-2 and TRBJ2-7; possibly TRBD2 for D (5 bases). Trimming removed 2 bases from V and 4 bases from J, with 9 bases in between. CDR3 length: 13 amino acids. CDR1 LGHNA and CDR2 YNFKEQ come from the germline V gene.

CDR3 residues: CASSPSGRDTQYF. The CDR3 DNA sequence: TGCGCCAGCAGCCCCTCTGGGAGGGATACGCAGTATTTT. This chain joins TRBV5-1 and TRBJ2-3, with D tentatively TRBD2 (6 bases). This CDR3 region has 13 residues. Looked up from germline, CDR1 is SGHRS and CDR2 is YFSETQ. V dropped 4 bases and J dropped 6 bases, with 12 bases sitting between them.

The genes are TRBV5-8 and TRBJ1-2; D is unclear. The length of the CDR3 is 12 residues. Trimming shortened V by 1 base and J by 3 bases, and 4 bases separated the two germline ends. Germline loops: CDR1 SGHTS, CDR2 YDEGEE. The CDR3 sequence is CASSLTDYGYTF. The DNA of the CDR3 is TGTGCCAGCAGCTTGACCGACTATGGCTACACCTTC. The full variable domain, completed using reference TRBV5-8 and TRBJ1-2, is EAGVTQSPTHLIKTRGQQATLRCSPISGHTSVYWYQQALGLGLQFLLWYDEGEERNRGNFPPRFSGRQFPNYSSELNVNALELEDSALYLCASSLTDYGYTFGSGTRLTVV.

This clonotype was seen only a few times. This chain connects TRBV7-2 to TRBJ2-7; TRBD2 agrees at 11 bases. CDR3 size: 15 residues. V shed 0 bases and J 3 bases; nucleotides not matched to a gene: 1. Germline CDR1 SGHTA, CDR2 FQGNSA. The CDR3: CASSLATSGSYEQYV. In DNA, the CDR3 is TGTGCCAGCAGCTTAGCCACTAGCGGGAGCTACGAGCAGTACGTC.

This chain uses TRBV27 with TRBJ1-5; D perhaps matches TRBD1 (6 bases). CDR1 is MNHEY, CDR2 SMNVEV, per germline (reference sequence). The V end lost 6 bases, the J end lost 0 bases, and 12 bases lay between the germline ends. The CDR3 loop spans 15 amino acids. As DNA, the CDR3 is TGTGCCAGCAGAAACAACAGGGATAGCAATCAGCCCCAGCATTTT. Its translation: CASRNNRDSNQPQHF.

This sequence joins TRBV12-3 or TRBV12-4 and TRBJ1-2, with a possible D match to TRBD1 (5 bases). CDR3 length: 15 residues. V dropped 2 bases and J dropped 3 bases, with 13 bases sitting between them. CDR3 coding DNA: TGTGCCAGCAGTTTAAGCGGCAGGGCGCACTATGGCTACACCTTC. The encoded protein is CASSLSGRAHYGYTF.

This clonotype was detected only a few times. This chain uses TRBV2 with TRBJ1-2, with 7 bases fitting TRBD1. Germline CDR1 and CDR2: SNHLY and FYNNEI. V was clipped by 5 bases and J by 7 bases; unmatched bases: 13. The CDR3 runs 15 residues. The CDR3 coding sequence is TGTGCCAGCAGTCGACAGGGACCGTACTCTAGTGGCTACACCTTC. Its protein product is CASSRQGPYSSGYTF.